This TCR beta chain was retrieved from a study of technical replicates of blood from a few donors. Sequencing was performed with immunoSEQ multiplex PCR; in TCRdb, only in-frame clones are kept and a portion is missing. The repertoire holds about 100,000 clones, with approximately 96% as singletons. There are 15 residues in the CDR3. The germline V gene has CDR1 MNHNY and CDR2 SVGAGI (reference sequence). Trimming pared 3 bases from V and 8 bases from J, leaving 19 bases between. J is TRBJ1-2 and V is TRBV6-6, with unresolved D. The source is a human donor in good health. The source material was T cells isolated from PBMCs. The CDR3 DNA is TGTGCCAGCAGTTATGCGGAGGCTAACCTAGGCGGCTACACCTTC. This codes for CASSYAEANLGGYTF.